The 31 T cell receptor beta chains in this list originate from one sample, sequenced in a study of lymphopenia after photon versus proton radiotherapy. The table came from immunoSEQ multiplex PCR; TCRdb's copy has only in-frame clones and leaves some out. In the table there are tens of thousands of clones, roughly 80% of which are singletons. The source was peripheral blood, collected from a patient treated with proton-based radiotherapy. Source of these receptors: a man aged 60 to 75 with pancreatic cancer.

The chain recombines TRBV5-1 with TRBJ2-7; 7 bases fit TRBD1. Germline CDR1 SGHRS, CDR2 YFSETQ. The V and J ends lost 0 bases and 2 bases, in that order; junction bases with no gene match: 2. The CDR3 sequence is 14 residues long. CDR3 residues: CASSLGQGAYEQYF. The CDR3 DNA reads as TGCGCCAGCAGCTTGGGTCAGGGGGCCTACGAGCAGTACTTC.

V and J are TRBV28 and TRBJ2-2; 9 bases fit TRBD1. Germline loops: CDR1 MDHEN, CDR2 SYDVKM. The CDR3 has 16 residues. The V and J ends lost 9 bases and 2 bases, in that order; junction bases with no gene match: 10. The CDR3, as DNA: TGTGCCAGTACCCCCCAGGGACAGGGCAACACCGGGGAGCTGTTTTTT. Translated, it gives CASTPQGQGNTGELFF.

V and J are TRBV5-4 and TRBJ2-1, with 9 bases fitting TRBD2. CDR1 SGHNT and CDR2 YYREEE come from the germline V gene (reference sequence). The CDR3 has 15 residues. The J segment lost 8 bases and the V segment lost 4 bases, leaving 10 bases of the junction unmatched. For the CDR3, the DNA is TGTGCCAGCAGCCTCCCCGGGGTAGCGGGAGATGAGCAGTTCTTC. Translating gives CASSLPGVAGDEQFF.

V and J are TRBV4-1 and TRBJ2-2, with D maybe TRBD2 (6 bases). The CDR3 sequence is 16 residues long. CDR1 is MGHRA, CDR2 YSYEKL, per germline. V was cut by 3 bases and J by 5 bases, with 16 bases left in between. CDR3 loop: CASSHGRGLGTGELFF. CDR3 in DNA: TGCGCCAGCAGCCATGGTCGGGGGTTGGGAACCGGGGAGCTGTTTTTT.

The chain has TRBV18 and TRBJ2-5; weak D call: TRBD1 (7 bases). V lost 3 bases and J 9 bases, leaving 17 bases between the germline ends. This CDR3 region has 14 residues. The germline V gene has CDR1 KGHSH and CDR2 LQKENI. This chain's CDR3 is CASSPGTETRAQYF. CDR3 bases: TGTGCCAGCTCACCCGGGACAGAGACTAGGGCCCAGTACTTC.

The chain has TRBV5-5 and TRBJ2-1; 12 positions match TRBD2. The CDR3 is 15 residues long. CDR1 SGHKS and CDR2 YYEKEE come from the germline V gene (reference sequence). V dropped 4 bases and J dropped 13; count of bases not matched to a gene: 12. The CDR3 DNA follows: TGTGCCAGCAGCCCGACTAGCGGGAGTGGTGTTTTTCAGTTCTTC. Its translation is CASSPTSGSGVFQFF.

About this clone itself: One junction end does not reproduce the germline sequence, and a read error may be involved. The CDR3 DNA is TGTGCTAGCAGCTTCGCCGGGGGAAATACGCAGTATTTT. Protein sequence: CASSFAGGNTQYF. This chain joins TRBV7-7 and TRBJ2-3, with D possibly matching TRBD2 (6 bases). CDR1 is SSHAT and CDR2 is FNYEAQ in the germline V gene (reference sequence). The CDR3 runs 13 residues.

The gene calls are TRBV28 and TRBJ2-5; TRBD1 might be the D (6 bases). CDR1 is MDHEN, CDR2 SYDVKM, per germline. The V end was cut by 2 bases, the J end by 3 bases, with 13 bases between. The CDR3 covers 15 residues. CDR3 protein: CASSLSWGTKETQYF. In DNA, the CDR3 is TGTGCCAGCAGTTTAAGTTGGGGGACAAAAGAGACCCAGTACTTC.

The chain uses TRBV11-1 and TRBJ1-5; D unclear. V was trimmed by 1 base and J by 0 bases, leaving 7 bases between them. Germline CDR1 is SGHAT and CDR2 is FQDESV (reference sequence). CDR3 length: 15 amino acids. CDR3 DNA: TGTGCCAGCAGCTTAGACGGTTATAGCAATCAGCCCCAGCATTTT. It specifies CASSLDGYSNQPQHF.

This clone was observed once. The CDR3 is CASSEAGWGGNYEQYF. CDR3 coding DNA: TGTGCCAGCAGTGAAGCGGGATGGGGCGGAAACTACGAGCAGTACTTC. V and J are TRBV6-1 and TRBJ2-7; the D gene is possibly TRBD1 (5 bases). Trimming pared 0 bases from V and 3 bases from J, leaving 15 bases between. The CDR3 contains 16 residues. Germline assignment: CDR1 MNHNS and CDR2 SASEGT.

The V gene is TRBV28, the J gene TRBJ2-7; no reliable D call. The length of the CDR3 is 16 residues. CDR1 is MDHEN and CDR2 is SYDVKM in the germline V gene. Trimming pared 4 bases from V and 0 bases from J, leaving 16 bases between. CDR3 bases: TGTGCCAGCAGTTGGGCCCAGCGCCGATCCTCCTACGAGCAGTACTTC. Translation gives CASSWAQRRSSYEQYF.

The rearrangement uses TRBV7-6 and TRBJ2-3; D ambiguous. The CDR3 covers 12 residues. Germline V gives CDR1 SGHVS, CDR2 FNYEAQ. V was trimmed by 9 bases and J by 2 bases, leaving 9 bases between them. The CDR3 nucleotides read TGTGCCAGTTCGCTCTCCACAGATACGCAGTATTTT. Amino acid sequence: CASSLSTDTQYF.

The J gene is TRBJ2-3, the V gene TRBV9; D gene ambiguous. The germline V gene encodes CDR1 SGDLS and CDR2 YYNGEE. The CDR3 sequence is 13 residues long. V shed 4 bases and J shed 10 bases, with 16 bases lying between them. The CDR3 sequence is CASSPRARLPQYF. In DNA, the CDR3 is TGTGCCAGCAGCCCACGGGCGAGGCTCCCGCAGTATTTT. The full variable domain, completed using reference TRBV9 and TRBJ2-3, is DSGVTQTPKHLITATGQRVTLRCSPRSGDLSVYWYQQSLDQGLQFLIQYYNGEERAKGNILERFSAQQFPDLHSELNLSSLELGDSALYFCASSPRARLPQYFGPGTRLTVL.

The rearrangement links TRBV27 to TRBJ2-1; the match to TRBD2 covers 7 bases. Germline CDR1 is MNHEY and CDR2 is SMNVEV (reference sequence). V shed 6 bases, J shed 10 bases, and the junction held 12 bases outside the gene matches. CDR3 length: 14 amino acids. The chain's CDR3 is CASRQLLWGGEQFF. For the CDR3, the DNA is TGTGCCAGCAGGCAACTCCTGTGGGGGGGGGAGCAGTTCTTC.

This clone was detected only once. CDR3: CASSGMAGVGANVLTF. DNA of the CDR3: TGCGCCAGCAGCGGGATGGCAGGGGTCGGGGCCAACGTCCTGACTTTC. This chain joins TRBV5-1 and TRBJ2-6; D possibly corresponds to TRBD1 (6 bases). CDR3 size: 16 residues. Looked up from germline, CDR1 is SGHRS and CDR2 is YFSETQ. The V gene lost 4 bases and the J gene lost 4 bases, with 15 bases spanning the gap.

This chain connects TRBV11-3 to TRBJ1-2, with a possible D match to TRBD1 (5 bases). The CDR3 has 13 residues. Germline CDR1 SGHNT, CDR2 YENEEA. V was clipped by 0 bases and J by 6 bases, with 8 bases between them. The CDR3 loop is CASSLDEGNGYTF. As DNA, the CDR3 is TGTGCCAGCAGCTTAGATGAGGGGAATGGCTACACCTTC.

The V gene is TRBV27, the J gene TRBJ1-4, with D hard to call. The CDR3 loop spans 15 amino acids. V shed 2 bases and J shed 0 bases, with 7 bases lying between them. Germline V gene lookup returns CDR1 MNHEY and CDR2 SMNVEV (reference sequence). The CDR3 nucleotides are TGTGCCAGCAGTTTACAGGCTGCAACTAATGAAAAACTGTTTTTT. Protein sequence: CASSLQAATNEKLFF.

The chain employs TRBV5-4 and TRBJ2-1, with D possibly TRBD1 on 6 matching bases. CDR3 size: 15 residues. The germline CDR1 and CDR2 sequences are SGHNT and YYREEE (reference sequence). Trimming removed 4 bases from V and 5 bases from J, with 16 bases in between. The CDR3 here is CASSQSRGTNNEQFF. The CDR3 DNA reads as TGTGCCAGCAGCCAGTCTAGGGGGACGAACAATGAGCAGTTCTTC.

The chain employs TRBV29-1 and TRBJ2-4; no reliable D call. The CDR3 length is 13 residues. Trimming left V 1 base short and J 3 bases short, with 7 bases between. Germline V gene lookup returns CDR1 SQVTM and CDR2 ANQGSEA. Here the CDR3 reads CSVEGQGKNIQYF. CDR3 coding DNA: TGCAGCGTTGAAGGACAAGGCAAAAACATTCAGTACTTC.

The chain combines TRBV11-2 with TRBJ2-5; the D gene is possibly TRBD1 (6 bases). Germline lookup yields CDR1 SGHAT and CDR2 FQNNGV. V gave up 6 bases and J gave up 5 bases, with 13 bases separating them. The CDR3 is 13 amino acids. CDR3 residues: CASSLGALETQYF. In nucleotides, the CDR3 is TGTGCCAGCAGTTTGGGGGCTCTGGAGACCCAGTACTTC. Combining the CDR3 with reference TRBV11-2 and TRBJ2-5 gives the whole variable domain EAGVAQSPRYKIIEKRQSVAFWCNPISGHATLYWYQQILGQGPKLLIQFQNNGVVDDSQLPKDRFSAERLKGVDSTLKIQPAKLEDSAVYLCASSLGALETQYFGPGTRLLVL.

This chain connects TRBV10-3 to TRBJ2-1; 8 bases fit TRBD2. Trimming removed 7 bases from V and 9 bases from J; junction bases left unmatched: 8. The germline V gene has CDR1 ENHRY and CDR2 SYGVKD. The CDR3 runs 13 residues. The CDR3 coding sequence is TGTGCCATCACCCGGGAGGGCAAGGGTGAGCAGTTCTTC. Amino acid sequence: CAITREGKGEQFF.

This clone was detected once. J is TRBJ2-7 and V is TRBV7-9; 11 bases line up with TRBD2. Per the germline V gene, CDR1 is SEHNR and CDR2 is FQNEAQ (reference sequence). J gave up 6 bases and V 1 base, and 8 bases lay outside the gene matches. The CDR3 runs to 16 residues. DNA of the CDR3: TGTGCCAGCAGCTTAGGAACTAGCGGGGGACTTAGCGAGCAGTACTTC. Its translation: CASSLGTSGGLSEQYF.

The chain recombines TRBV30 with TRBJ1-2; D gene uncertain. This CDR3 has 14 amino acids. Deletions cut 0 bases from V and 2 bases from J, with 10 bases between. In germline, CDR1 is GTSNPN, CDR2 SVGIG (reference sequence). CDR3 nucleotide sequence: TGTGCCTGGAGTGTCCATGCGATAAACTATGGCTACACCTTC. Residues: CAWSVHAINYGYTF.

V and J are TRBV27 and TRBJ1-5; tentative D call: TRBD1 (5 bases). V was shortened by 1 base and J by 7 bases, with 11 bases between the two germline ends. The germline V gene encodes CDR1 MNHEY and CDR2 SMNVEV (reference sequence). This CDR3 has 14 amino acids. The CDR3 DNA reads TGTGCCAGCAGTTTATTTGGACACCAACAGCCCCAGCATTTT. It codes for CASSLFGHQQPQHF.

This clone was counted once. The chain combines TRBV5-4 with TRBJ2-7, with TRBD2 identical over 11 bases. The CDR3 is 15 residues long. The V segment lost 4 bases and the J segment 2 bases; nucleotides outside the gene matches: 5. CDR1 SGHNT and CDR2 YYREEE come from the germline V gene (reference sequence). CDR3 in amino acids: CASSGGLAGAYEQYF. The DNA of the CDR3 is TGTGCCAGCAGCGGCGGACTAGCGGGTGCCTACGAGCAGTACTTC.

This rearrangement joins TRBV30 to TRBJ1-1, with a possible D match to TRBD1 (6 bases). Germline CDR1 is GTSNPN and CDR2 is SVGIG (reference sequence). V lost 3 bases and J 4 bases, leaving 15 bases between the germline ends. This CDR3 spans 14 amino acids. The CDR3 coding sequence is TGTGCCTGGAGGAGGGGGGCGTTTGTCACTGAAGCTTTCTTT. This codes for CAWRRGAFVTEAFF.

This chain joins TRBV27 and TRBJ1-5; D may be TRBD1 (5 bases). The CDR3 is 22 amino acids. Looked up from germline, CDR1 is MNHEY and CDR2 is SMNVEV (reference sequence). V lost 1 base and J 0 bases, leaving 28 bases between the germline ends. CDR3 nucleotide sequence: TGTGCCAGCAGTTTATATCGCCCTAGTGGAGGGGCGGAGAGTTATAGCAATCAGCCCCAGCATTTT. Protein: CASSLYRPSGGAESYSNQPQHF.

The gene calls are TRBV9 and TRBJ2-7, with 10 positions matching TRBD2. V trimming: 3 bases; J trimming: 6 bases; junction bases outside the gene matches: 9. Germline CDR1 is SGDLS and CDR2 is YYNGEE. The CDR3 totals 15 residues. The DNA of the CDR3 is TGTGCCAGCAGCGCCACCCCTAGCGGGAGCAGCGAGCAGTACTTC. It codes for CASSATPSGSSEQYF. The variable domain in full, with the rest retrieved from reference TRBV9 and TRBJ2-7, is DSGVTQTPKHLITATGQRVTLRCSPRSGDLSVYWYQQSLDQGLQFLIQYYNGEERAKGNILERFSAQQFPDLHSELNLSSLELGDSALYFCASSATPSGSSEQYFGPGTRLTVT.

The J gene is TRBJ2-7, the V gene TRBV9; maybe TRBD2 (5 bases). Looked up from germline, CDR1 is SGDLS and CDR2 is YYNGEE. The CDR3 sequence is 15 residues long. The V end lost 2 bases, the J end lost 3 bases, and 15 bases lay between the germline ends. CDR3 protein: CASSVLTKRDYEQYF. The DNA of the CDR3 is TGTGCCAGCAGCGTCCTAACTAAGAGGGACTACGAGCAGTACTTC.

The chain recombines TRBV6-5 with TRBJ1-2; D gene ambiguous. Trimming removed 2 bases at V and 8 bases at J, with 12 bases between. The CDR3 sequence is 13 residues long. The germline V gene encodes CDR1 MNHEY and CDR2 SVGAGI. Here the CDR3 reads CASSYDTGEGYTF. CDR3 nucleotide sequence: TGTGCCAGCAGTTACGATACTGGGGAAGGCTACACCTTC.

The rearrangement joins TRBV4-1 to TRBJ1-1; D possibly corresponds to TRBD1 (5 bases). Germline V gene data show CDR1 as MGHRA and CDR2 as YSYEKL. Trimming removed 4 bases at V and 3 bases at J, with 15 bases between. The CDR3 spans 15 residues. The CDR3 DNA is TGCGCCAGCAGCCCTGGGGGAGGGCCCGACACTGAAGCTTTCTTT. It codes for CASSPGGGPDTEAFF.